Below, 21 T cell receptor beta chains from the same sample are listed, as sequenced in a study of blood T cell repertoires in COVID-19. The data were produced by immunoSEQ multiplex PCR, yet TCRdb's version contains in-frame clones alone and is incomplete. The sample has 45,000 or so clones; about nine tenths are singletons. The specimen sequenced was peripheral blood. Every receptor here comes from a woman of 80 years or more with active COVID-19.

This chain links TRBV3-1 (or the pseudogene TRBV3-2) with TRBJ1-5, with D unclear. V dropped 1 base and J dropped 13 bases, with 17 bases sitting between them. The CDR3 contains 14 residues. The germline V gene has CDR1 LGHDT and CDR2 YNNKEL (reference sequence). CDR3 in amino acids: CASSQGGERSRQHF. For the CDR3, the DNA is TGTGCCAGCAGCCAAGGAGGCGAAAGAAGCCGTCAGCATTTT.

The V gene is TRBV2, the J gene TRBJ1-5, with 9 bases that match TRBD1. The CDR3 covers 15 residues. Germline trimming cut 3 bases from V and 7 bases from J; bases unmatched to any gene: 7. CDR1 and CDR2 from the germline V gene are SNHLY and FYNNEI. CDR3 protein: CASSEDRGKGQPQHF. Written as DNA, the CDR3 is TGTGCCAGCAGTGAGGACAGGGGCAAGGGCCAGCCCCAGCATTTT.

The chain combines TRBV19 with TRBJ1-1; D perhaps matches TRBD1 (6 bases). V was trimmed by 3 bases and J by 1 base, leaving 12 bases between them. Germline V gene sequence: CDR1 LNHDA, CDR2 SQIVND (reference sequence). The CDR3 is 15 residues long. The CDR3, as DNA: TGTGCCAGTAGTATGGGATCGACAGGGAACACTGAAGCTTTCTTT. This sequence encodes CASSMGSTGNTEAFF.

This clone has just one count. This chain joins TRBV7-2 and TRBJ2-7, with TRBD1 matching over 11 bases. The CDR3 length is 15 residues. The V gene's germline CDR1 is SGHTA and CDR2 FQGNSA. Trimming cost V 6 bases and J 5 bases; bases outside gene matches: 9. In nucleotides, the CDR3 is TGTGCCAGCAGGGGTCAGGACAGGGGGCCGGACGAGCAGTACTTC. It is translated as CASRGQDRGPDEQYF.

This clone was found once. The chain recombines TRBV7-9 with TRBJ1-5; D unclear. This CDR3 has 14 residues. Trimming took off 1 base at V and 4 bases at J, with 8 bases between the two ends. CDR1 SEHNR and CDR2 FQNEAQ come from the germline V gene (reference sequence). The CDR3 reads CASSLGSPNQPQHF. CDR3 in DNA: TGTGCCAGCAGCTTAGGAAGCCCAAATCAGCCCCAGCATTTT.

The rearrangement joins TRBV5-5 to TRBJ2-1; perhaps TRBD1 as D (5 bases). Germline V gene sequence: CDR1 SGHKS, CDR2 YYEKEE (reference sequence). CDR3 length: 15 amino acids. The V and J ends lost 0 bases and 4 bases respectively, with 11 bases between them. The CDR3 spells CASSLGGSNYNEQFF. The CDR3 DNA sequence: TGTGCCAGCAGCTTGGGGGGCTCGAATTACAATGAGCAGTTCTTC. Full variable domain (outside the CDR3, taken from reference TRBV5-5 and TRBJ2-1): DAGVTQSPTHLIKTRGQQVTLRCSPISGHKSVSWYQQVLGQGPQFIFQYYEKEERGRGNFPDRFSARQFPNYSSELNVNALLLGDSALYLCASSLGGSNYNEQFFGPGTRLTVL.

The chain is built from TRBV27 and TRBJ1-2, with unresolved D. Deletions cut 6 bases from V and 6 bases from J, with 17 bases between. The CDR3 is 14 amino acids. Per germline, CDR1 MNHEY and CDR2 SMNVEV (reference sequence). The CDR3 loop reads CASSPRRHSDGYTF. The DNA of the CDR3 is TGTGCCAGCAGCCCGCGGAGGCACTCGGATGGCTACACCTTC.

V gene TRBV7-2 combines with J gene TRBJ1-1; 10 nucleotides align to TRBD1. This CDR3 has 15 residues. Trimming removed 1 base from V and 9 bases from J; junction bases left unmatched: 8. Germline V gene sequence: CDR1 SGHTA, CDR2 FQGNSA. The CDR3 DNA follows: TGTGCCAGCAGCTTAGAAGCGCCGGGACAGGGGAAAGCTTTCTTT. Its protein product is CASSLEAPGQGKAFF.

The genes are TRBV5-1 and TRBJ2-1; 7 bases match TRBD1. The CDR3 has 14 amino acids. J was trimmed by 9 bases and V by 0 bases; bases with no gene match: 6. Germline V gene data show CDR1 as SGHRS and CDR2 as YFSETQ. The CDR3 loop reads CASSLEGALAEQFF. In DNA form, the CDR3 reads TGCGCCAGCAGCTTGGAGGGGGCGCTTGCTGAGCAGTTCTTC. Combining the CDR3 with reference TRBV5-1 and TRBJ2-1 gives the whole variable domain KAGVTQTPRYLIKTRGQQVTLSCSPISGHRSVSWYQQTPGQGLQFLFEYFSETQRNKGNFPGRFSGRQFSNSRSEMNVSTLELGDSALYLCASSLEGALAEQFFGPGTRLTVL.

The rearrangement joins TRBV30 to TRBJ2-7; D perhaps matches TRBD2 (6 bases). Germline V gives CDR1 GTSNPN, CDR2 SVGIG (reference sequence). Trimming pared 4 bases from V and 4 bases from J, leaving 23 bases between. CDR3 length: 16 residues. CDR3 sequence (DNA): TGTGCCTGGACTACCTCCGTGGCGGGGCGACTTTACGAGCAGTACTTC. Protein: CAWTTSVAGRLYEQYF.

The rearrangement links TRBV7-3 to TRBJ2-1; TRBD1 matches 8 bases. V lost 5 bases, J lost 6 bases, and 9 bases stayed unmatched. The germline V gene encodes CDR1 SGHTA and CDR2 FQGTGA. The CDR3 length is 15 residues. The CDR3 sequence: CASSLGQAPFNEQFF. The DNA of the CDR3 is TGTGCCAGCAGCCTGGGACAGGCTCCTTTCAATGAGCAGTTCTTC.

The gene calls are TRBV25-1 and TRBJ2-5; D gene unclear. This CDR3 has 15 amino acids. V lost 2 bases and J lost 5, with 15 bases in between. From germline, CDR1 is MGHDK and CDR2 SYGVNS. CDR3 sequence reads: CASSEPKTPGETQYF. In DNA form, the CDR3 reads TGTGCCAGCAGTGAACCCAAGACTCCCGGGGAGACCCAGTACTTC.

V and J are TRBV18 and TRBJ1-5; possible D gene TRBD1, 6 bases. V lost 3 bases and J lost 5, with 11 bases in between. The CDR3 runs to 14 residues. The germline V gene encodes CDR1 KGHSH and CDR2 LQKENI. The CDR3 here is CASSPGRGDQPQHF. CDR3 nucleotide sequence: TGTGCCAGCTCACCGGGCAGGGGTGATCAGCCCCAGCATTTT. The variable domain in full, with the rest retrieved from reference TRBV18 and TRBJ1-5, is NAGVMQNPRHLVRRRGQEARLRCSPMKGHSHVYWYRQLPEEGLKFMVYLQKENIIDESGMPKERFSAEFPKEGPSILRIQQVVRGDSAAYFCASSPGRGDQPQHFGDGTRLSIL.

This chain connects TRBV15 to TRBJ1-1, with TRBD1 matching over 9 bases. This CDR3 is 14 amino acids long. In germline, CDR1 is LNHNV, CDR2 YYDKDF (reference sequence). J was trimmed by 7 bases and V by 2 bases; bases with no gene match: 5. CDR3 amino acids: CATSRNRGPGEAFF. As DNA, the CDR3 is TGTGCCACCAGCAGAAACAGGGGGCCTGGTGAAGCTTTCTTT.

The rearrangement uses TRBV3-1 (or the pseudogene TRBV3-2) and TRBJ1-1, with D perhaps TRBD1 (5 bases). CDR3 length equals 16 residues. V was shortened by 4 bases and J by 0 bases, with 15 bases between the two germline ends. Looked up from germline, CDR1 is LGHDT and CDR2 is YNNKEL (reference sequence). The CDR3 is CASSPRSTELNTEAFF. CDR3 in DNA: TGTGCCAGCAGCCCACGGTCGACAGAACTGAACACTGAAGCTTTCTTT.

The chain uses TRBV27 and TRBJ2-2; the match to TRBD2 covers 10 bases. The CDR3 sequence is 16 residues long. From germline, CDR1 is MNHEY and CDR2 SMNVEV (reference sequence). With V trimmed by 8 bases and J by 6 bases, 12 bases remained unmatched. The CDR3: CASRRTSGFNPGELFF. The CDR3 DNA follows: TGTGCCAGCCGCCGGACTAGCGGTTTCAATCCCGGGGAGCTGTTTTTT.

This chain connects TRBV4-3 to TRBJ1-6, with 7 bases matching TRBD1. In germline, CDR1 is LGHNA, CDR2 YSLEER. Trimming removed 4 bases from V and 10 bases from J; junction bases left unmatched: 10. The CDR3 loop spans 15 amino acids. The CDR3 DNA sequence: TGCGCCAGCAGCCTAAGACAGGGTGGAGAGTCACCCCTCCACTTT. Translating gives CASSLRQGGESPLHF.

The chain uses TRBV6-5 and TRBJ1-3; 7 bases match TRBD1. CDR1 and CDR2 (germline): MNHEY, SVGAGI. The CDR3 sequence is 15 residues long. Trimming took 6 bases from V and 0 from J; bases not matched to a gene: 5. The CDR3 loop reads CASSLDRASGNTIYF. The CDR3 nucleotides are TGTGCCAGCAGCCTTGACAGGGCCTCTGGAAACACCATATATTTT.

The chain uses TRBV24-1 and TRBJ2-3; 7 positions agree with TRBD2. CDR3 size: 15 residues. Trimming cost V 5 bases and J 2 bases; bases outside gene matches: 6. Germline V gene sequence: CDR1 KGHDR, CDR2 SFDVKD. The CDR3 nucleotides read TGTGCCACCAGTGCTTACGGGGGGAACACAGATACGCAGTATTTT. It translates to CATSAYGGNTDTQYF.

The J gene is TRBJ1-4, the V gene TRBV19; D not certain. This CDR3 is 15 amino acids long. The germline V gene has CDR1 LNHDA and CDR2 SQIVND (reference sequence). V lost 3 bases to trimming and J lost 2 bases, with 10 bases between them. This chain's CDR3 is CASSIVSNTNEKLFF. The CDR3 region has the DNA TGTGCCAGTAGTATCGTGTCTAACACTAATGAAAAACTGTTTTTT.

DNA of the CDR3: TGTGCCAGCAGTGAGGAGGGGTTGATACCCAATGAGCAGTTCTTC. This translates into CASSEEGLIPNEQFF. This rearrangement joins TRBV6-4 to TRBJ2-1; tentative D call: TRBD2 (6 bases). The germline gives CDR1 MRHNA, CDR2 SNTAGT. The CDR3 contains 15 residues. The V and J ends lost 3 bases and 6 bases respectively, with 15 bases between them.